This entry features one TCR beta chain sequence. Its antigen is not identified. This specimen comes from a study of shared clonotypes between healthy human individuals. The CD4+ fraction was divided into a CD45RA+ naive subset and a CD45RA-negative memory subset. Study outcomes and limitations: The study generally estimated greater richness for naive than memory subsets. Measured sharing among donors was expected to vary with sequencing depth.

V was clipped by 4 bases and J by 4 bases; unmatched bases: 10. The V gene's germline CDR1 is SGDLS and CDR2 YYNGEE. This CDR3 is built from 16 residues. This table comes from immunoSEQ multiplex PCR, and its TCRdb copy is limited to in-frame clones, with some not included. The sample records over 1.4 million clones, roughly 96% being singletons. The sequence came from a man aged 30 to 39 in good health. Material for sequencing was naive CD4+ T cells sorted from blood. Indicated subset: CD45RA+ positively selected. The chain employs TRBV9 and TRBJ2-2, with 7 bases lining up with TRBD2. The DNA of the CDR3 is TGTGCCAGCAGCCCCGCGGGAGTCGGGAGCACCGGGGAGCTGTTTTTT. Its translation is CASSPAGVGSTGELFF. The entire variable domain, with the rest obtained from reference TRBV9 and TRBJ2-2, is as follows: DSGVTQTPKHLITATGQRVTLRCSPRSGDLSVYWYQQSLDQGLQFLIQYYNGEERAKGNILERFSAQQFPDLHSELNLSSLELGDSALYFCASSPAGVGSTGELFFGEGSRLTVL.